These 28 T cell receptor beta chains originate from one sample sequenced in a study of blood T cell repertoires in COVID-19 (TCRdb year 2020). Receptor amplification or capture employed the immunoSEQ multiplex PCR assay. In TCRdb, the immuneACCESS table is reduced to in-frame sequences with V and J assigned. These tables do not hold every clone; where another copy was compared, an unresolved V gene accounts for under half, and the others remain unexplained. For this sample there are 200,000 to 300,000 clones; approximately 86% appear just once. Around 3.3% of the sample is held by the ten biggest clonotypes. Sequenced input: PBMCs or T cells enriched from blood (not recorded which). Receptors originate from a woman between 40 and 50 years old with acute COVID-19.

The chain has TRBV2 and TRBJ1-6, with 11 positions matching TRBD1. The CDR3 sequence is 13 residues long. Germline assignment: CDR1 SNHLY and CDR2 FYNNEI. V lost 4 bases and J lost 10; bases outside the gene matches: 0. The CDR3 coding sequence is TGTGCCAGCAGTGGGGACAGGGGGTCACCCCTCCACTTT. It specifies CASSGDRGSPLHF.

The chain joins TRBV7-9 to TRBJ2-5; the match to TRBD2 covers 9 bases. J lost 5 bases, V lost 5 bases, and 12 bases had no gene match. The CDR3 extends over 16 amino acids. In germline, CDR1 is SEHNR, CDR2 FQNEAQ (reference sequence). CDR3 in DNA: TGTGCCAGCAGCACCGCCGGACTAGCGAGGGTGGAGACCCAGTACTTC. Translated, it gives CASSTAGLARVETQYF.

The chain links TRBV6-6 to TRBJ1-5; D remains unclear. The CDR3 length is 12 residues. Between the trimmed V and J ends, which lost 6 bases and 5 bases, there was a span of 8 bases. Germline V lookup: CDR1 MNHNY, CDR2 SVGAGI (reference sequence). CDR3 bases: TGTGCCAGCAGCAGACTGGATCAGCCCCAGCATTTT. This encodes CASSRLDQPQHF.

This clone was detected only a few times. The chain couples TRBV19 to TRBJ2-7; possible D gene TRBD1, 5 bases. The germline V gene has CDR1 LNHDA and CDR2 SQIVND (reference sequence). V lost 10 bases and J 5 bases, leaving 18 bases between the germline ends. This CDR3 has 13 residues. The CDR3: CATSESRAHEQYF. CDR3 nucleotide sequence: TGTGCCACCTCAGAGAGCAGGGCCCACGAGCAGTACTTC.

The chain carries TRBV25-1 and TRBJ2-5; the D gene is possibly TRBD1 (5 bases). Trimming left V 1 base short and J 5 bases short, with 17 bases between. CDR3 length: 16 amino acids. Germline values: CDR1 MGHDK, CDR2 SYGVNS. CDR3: CASSEFEGHSSETQYF. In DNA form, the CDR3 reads TGTGCCAGCAGTGAATTTGAAGGACATTCGAGCGAGACCCAGTACTTC.

CDR3 loop: CASIDEGGEQYF. For the CDR3, the DNA is TGTGCCAGCATCGATGAGGGAGGCGAGCAGTACTTC. The chain joins TRBV3-1 (or the pseudogene TRBV3-2) to TRBJ2-7; D perhaps matches TRBD2 (6 bases). The CDR3 has 12 amino acids. The V end was cut by 7 bases, the J end by 6 bases, with 13 bases between. CDR1 is LGHDT, CDR2 YNNKEL, per germline (reference sequence).

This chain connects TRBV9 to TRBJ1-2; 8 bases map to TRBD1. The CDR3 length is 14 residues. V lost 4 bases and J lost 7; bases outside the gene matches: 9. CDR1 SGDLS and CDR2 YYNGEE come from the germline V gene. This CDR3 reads CASSPRNRGSGYTF. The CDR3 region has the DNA TGTGCCAGCAGCCCACGAAACAGGGGGAGTGGCTACACCTTC.

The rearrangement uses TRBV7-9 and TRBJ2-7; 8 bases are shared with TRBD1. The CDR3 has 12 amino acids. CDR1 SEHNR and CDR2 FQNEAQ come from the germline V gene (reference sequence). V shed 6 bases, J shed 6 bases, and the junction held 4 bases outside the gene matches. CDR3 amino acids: CASSWGQAEQYF. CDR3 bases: TGTGCCAGCAGTTGGGGACAGGCCGAGCAGTACTTC. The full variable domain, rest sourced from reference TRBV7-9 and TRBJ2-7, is DTGVSQNPRHKITKRGQNVTFRCDPISEHNRLYWYRQTLGQGPEFLTYFQNEAQLEKSRLLSDRFSAERPKGSFSTLEIQRTEQGDSAMYLCASSWGQAEQYFGPGTRLTVT.

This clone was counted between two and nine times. CDR3 loop: CASSLMGGQSEAFF. The CDR3 DNA follows: TGTGCCAGCAGTTTAATGGGGGGGCAGAGTGAAGCTTTCTTT. This rearrangement joins TRBV28 to TRBJ1-1; D might be TRBD1 (6 bases). The V and J ends lost 2 bases and 7 bases respectively, with 14 bases between them. The length of the CDR3 is 14 residues. CDR1 and CDR2 from the germline V gene are MDHEN and SYDVKM.

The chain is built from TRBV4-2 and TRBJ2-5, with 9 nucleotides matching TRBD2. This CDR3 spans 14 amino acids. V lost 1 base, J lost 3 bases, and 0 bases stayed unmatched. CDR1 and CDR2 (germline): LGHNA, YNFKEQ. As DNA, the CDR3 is TGTGCCAGCAGCCAAGGACTAGCGGAAGAGACCCAGTACTTC. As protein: CASSQGLAEETQYF.

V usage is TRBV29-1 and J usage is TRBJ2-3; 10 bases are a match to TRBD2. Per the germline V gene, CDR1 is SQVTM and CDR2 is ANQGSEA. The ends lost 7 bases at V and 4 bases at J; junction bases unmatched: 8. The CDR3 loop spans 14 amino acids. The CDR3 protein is CSALTSGRADTQYF. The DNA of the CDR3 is TGCAGCGCCCTGACTAGCGGGCGGGCAGATACGCAGTATTTT.

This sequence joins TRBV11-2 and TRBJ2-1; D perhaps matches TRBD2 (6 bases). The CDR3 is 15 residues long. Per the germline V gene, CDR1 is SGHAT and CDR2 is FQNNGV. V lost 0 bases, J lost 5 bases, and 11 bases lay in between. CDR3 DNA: TGTGCCAGCAGCTTAGATAGGGGACTTCACAATGAGCAGTTCTTC. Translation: CASSLDRGLHNEQFF.

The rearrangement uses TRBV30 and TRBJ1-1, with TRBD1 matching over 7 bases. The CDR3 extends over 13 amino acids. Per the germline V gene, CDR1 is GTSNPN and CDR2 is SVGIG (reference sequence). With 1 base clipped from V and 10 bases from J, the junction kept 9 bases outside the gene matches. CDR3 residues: CAWSAGTATGAFF. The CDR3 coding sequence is TGTGCCTGGAGTGCAGGGACAGCCACCGGAGCTTTCTTT. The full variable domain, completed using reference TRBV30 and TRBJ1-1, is SQTIHQWPATLVQPVGSPLSLECTVEGTSNPNLYWYRQAAGRGLQLLFYSVGIGQISSEVPQNLSASRPQDRQFILSSKKLLLSDSGFYLCAWSAGTATGAFFGQGTRLTVV.

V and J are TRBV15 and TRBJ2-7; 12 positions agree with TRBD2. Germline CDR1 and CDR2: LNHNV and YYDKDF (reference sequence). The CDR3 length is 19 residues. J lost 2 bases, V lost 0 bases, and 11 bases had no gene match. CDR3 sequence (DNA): TGTGCCACCAGCAGAGATAAAGTGCTAGCGGGAGGGTTGACCTACGAGCAGTACTTC. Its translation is CATSRDKVLAGGLTYEQYF.

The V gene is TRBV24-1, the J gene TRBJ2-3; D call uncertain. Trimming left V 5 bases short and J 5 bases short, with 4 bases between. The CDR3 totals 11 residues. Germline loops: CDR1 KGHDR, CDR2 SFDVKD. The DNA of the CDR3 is TGTGCCACCAGTGCTAGAGATACGCAGTATTTT. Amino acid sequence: CATSARDTQYF.

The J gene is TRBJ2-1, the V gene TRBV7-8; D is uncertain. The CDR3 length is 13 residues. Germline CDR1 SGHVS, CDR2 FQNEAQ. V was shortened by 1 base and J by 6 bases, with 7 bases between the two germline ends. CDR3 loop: CASSLDWSNEQFF. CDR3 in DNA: TGTGCCAGCAGCTTAGATTGGAGCAATGAGCAGTTCTTC.

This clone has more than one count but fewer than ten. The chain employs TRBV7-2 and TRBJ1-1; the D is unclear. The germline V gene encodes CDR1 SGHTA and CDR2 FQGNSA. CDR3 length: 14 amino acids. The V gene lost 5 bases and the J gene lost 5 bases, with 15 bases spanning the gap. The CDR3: CASSRESLGTEAFF. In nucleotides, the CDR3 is TGTGCCAGCAGCCGGGAGAGTCTGGGGACTGAAGCTTTCTTT.

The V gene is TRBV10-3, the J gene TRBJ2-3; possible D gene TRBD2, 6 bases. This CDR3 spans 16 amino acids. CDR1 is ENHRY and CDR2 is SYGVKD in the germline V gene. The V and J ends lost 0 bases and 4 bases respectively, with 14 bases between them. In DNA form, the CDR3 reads TGTGCCATCAGTGAGTCCGGTCGGTCGGGAGCAGATACGCAGTATTTT. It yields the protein CAISESGRSGADTQYF.

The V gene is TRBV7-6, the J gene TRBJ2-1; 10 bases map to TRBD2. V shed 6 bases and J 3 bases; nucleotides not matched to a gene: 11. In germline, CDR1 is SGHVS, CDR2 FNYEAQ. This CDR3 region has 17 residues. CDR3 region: CASSLSVASGGYNEQFF. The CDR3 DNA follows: TGTGCCAGCAGTCTAAGCGTGGCTAGCGGGGGCTACAATGAGCAGTTCTTC.

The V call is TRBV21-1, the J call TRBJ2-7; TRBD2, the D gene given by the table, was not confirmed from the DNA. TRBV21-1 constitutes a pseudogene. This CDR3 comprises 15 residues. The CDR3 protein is CASSTGLAVHYEQYF. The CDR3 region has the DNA TGTGCCAGCAGCACTGGACTAGCGGTCCACTACGAGCAGTACTTC.

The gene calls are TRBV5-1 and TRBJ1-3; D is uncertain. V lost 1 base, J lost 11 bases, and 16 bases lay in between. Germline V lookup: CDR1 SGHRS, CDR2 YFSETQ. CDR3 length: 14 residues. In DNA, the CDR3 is TGCGCCAGCAGCTTGAGCACGTCCGAATCCCCCATATATTTT. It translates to CASSLSTSESPIYF.

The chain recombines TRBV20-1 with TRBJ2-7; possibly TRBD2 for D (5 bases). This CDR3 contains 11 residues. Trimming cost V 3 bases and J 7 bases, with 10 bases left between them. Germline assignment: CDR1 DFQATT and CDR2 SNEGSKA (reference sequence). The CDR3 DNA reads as TGCAGTGCTAGTTTCGGAGGAGAGCAGTACTTC. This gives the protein CSASFGGEQYF.

The CDR3 DNA reads as TGTGCCAGCAGCTTGGGGTCATTAAAGCCCGGGGAGCTGTTTTTT. As protein: CASSLGSLKPGELFF. The chain uses TRBV5-6 and TRBJ2-2; D call uncertain. This CDR3 contains 15 residues. Germline CDR1 is SGHDT and CDR2 is YYEEEE. V lost 0 bases to trimming and J lost 6 bases, with 12 bases between them.

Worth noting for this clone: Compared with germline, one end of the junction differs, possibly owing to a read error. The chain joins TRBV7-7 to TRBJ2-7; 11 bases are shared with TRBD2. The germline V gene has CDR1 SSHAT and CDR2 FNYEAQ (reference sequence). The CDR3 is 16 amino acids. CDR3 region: CASSFSGRAFSYEQYF. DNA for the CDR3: TGTGCTAGCAGCTTTAGCGGGAGGGCCTTCTCCTACGAGCAGTACTTC. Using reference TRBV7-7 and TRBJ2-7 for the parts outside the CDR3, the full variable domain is GAGVSQSPRYKVTKRGQDVTLRCDPISSHATLYWYQQALGQGPEFLTYFNYEAQPDKSGLPSDRFSAERPEGSISTLTIQRTEQRDSAMYRCASSFSGRAFSYEQYFGPGTRLTVT.

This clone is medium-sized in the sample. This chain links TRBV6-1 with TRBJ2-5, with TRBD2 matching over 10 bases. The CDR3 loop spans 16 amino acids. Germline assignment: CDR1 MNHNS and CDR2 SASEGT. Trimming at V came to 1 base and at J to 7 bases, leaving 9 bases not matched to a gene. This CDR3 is CASSEGSSGRGGTQYF. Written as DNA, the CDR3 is TGTGCCAGCAGTGAAGGCTCTAGCGGGAGAGGAGGGACCCAGTACTTC.

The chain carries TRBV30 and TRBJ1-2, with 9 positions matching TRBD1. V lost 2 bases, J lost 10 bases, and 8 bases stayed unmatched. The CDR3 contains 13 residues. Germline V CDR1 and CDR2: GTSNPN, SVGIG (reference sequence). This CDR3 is CAWSIQGTGHYTF. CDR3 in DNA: TGTGCCTGGAGTATCCAAGGGACAGGGCACTACACCTTC.

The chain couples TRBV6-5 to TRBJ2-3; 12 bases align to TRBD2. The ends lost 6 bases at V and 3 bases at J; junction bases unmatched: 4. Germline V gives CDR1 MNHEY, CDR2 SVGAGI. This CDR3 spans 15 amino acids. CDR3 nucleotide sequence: TGTGCCAGCAGCCTAGCGGGAGGGCCGACAGATACGCAGTATTTT. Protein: CASSLAGGPTDTQYF.

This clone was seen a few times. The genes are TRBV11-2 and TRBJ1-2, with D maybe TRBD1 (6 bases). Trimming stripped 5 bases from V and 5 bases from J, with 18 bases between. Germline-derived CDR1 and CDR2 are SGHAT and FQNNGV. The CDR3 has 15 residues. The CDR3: CASSQGGGSLYGYTF. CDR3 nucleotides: TGTGCCAGCAGCCAAGGCGGGGGCTCGTTATATGGCTACACCTTC.